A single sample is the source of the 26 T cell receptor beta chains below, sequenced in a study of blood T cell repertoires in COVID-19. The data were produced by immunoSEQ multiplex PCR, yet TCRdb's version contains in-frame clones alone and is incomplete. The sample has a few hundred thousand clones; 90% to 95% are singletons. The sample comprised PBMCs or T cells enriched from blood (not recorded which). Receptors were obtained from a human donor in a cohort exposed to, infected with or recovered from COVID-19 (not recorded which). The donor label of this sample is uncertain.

The CDR3 coding sequence is TGCGCCAGCAGGACGGGGGGCGGCTACGAGCAGTACTTC. It yields the protein CASRTGGGYEQYF. This sequence joins TRBV5-1 and TRBJ2-7, with D perhaps TRBD2 (7 bases). This CDR3 is 13 amino acids long. Germline V lookup: CDR1 SGHRS, CDR2 YFSETQ. Trimming removed 5 bases from V and 3 bases from J, with 12 bases in between.

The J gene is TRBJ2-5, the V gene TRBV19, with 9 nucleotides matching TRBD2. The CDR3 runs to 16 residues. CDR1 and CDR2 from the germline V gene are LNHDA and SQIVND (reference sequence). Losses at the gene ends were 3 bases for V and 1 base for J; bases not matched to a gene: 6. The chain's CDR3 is CASSIRGGGAQETQYF. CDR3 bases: TGTGCCAGTAGTATTAGAGGCGGGGGGGCCCAAGAGACCCAGTACTTC.

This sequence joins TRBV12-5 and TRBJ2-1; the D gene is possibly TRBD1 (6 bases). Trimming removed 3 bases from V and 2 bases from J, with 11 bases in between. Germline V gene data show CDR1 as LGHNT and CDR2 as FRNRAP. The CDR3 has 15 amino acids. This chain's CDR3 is CASGFGQLTYNEQFF. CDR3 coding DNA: TGTGCTAGTGGTTTCGGACAGTTAACCTACAATGAGCAGTTCTTC. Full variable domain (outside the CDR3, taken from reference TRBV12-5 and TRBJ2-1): DARVTQTPRHKVTEMGQEVTMRCQPILGHNTVFWYRQTMMQGLELLAYFRNRAPLDDSGMPKDRFSAEMPDATLATLKIQPSEPRDSAVYFCASGFGQLTYNEQFFGPGTRLTVL.

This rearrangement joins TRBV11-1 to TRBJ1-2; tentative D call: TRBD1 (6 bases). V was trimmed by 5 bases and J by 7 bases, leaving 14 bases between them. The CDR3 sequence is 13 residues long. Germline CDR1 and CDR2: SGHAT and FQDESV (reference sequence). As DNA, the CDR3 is TGTGCCAGCAGCCCCGACAGGCTCCGTGGCTACACCTTC. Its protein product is CASSPDRLRGYTF.

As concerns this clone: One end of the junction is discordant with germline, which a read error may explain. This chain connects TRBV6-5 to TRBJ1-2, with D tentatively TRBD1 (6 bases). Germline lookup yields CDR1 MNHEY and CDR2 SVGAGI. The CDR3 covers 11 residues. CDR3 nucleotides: TGTGCCAGCAGTTTAGACGGACAGCTAAACTTC. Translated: CASSLDGQLNF.

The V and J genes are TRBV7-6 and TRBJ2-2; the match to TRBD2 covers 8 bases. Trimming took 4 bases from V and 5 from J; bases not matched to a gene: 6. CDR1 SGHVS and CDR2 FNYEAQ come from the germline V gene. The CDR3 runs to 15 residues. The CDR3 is CASSSRGGETGELFF. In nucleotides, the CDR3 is TGTGCCAGCAGCTCCCGGGGGGGAGAGACCGGGGAGCTGTTTTTT.

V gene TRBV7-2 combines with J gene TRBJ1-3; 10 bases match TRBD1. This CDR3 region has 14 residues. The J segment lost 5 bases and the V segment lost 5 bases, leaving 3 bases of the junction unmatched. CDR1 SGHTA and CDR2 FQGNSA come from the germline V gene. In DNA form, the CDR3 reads TGTGCCAGCAGCACGGGACAGGGGCGAAACACCATATATTTT. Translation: CASSTGQGRNTIYF.

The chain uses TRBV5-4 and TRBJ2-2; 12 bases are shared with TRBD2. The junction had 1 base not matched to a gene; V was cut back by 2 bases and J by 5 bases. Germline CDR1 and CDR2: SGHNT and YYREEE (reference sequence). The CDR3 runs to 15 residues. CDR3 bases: TGTGCCAGCAGCTTCGGACTAGCGGGGACCGGGGAGCTGTTTTTT. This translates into CASSFGLAGTGELFF.

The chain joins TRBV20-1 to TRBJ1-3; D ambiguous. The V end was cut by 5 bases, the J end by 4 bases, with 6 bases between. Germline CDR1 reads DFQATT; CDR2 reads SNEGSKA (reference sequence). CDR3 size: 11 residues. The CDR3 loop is CSAAQGNTIYF. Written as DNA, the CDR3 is TGCAGTGCTGCCCAGGGAAACACCATATATTTT.

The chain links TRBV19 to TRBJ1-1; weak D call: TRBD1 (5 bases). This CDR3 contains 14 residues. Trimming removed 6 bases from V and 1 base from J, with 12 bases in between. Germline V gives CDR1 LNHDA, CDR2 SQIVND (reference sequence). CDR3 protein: CASRAGIRNTEAFF. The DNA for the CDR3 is TGTGCCAGTAGGGCAGGGATTAGGAACACTGAAGCTTTCTTT. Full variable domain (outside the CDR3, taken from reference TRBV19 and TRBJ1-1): DGGITQSPKYLFRKEGQNVTLSCEQNLNHDAMYWYRQDPGQGLRLIYYSQIVNDFQKGDIAEGYSVSREKKESFPLTVTSAQKNPTAFYLCASRAGIRNTEAFFGQGTRLTVV.

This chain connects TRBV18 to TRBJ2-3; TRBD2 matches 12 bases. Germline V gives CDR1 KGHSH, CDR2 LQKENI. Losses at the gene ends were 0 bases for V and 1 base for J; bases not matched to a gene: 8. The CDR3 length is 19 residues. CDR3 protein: CASSPPTGLAGPRTDTQYF. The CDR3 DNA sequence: TGTGCCAGCTCACCACCGACGGGACTAGCGGGTCCCCGCACAGATACGCAGTATTTT.

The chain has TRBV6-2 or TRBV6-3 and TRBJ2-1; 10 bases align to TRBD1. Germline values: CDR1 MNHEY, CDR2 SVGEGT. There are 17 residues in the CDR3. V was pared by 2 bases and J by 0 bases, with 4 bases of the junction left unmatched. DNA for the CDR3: TGTGCCAGCAGTTACCGGGACAGGGGCCTCTCCTACAATGAGCAGTTCTTC. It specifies CASSYRDRGLSYNEQFF.

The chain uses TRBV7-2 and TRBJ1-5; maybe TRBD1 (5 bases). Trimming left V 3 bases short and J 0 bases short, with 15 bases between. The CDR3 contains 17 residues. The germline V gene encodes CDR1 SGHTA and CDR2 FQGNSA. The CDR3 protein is CASSFGRGLNSNQPQHF. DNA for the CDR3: TGTGCCAGCAGCTTTGGGAGGGGCTTAAATAGCAATCAGCCCCAGCATTTT.

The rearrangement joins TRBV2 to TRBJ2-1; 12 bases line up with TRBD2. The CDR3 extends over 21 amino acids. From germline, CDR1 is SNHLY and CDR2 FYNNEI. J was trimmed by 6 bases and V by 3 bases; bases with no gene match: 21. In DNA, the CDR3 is TGTGCCAGCAGTGACCCTCAGGTGGCTAGCGGGGGGGGAAACCTTGGCAATGAGCAGTTCTTC. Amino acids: CASSDPQVASGGGNLGNEQFF.

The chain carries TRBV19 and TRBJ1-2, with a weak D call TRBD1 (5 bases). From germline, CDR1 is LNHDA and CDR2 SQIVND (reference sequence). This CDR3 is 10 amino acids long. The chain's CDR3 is CAVWGGGYTF. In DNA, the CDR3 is TGTGCTGTATGGGGCGGTGGCTACACCTTC.

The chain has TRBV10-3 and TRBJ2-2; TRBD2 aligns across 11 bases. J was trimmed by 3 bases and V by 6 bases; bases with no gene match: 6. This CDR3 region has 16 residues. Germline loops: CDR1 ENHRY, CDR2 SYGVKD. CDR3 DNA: TGTGCCATCAGACTTAGCGGGGGGGCCGACACCGGGGAGCTGTTTTTT. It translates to CAIRLSGGADTGELFF.

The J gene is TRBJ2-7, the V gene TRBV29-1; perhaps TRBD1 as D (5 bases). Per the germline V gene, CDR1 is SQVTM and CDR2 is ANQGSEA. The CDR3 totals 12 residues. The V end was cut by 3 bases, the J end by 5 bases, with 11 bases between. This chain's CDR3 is CSVDAQGHEQYF. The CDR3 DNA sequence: TGCAGCGTTGACGCGCAGGGTCACGAGCAGTACTTC.

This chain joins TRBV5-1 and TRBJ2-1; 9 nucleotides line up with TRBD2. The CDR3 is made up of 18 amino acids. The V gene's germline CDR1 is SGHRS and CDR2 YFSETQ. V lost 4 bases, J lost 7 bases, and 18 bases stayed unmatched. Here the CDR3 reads CASSPTQRQTSGGNEQFF. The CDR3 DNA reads TGCGCCAGCAGCCCCACTCAGCGCCAGACTAGCGGCGGGAATGAGCAGTTCTTC.

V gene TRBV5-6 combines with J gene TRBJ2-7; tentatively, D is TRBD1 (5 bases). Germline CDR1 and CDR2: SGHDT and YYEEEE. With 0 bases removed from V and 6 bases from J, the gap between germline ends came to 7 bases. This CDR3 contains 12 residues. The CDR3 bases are TGTGCCAGCAGCTTGGGGGGCGGCGAGCAGTACTTC. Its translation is CASSLGGGEQYF. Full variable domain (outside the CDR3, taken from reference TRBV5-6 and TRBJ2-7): DAGVTQSPTHLIKTRGQQVTLRCSPKSGHDTVSWYQQALGQGPQFIFQYYEEEERQRGNFPDRFSGHQFPNYSSELNVNALLLGDSALYLCASSLGGGEQYFGPGTRLTVT.

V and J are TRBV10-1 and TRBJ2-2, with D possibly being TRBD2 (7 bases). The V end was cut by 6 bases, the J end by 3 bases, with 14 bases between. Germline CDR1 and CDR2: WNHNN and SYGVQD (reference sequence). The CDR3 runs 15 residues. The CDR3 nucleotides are TGCGCCAGCAGCCCTTTAGGGGGGGACACCGGGGAGCTGTTTTTT. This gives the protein CASSPLGGDTGELFF.

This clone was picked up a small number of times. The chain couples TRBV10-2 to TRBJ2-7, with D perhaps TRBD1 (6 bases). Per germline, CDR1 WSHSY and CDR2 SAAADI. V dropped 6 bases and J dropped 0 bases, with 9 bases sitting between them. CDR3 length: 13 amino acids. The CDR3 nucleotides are TGCGCCAGCAGCCAGGGGCACTCCTACGAGCAGTACTTC. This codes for CASSQGHSYEQYF.

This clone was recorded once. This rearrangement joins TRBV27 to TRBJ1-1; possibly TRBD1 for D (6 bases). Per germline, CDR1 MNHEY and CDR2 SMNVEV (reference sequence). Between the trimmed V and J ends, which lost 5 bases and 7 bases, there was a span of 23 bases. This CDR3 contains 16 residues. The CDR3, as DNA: TGTGCCAGCAGTCCGGGACGTCTGGGGGGGCAGGGTGAAGCTTTCTTT. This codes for CASSPGRLGGQGEAFF.

DNA for the CDR3: TGTGCCAGCAGAGCCGGGACATCAGACACCGGGGAGCTGTTTTTT. It translates to CASRAGTSDTGELFF. The genes are TRBV6-4 and TRBJ2-2, with D possibly TRBD1 on 6 matching bases. CDR3 length: 15 residues. CDR1 MRHNA and CDR2 SNTAGT come from the germline V gene. V was clipped by 6 bases and J by 3 bases, with 14 bases between them.

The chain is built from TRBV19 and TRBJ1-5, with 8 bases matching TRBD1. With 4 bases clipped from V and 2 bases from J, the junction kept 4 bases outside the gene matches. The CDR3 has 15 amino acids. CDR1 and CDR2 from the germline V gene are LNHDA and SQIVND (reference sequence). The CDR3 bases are TGTGCCAGTAGTACCAGGGGGCGTCGCAATCAGCCCCAGCATTTT. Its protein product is CASSTRGRRNQPQHF.

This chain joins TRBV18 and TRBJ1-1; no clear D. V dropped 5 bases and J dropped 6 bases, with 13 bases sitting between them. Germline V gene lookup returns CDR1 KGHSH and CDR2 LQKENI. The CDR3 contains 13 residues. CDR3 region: CASSILDSSEAFF. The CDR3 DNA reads TGTGCCAGCTCAATTCTCGACTCATCTGAAGCTTTCTTT.

The CDR3 DNA sequence: TGTGCCAGCAGCTTATCCATCTGCGGCAATCAGCCCCAGCATTTT. Residues: CASSLSICGNQPQHF. This rearrangement joins TRBV7-8 to TRBJ1-5; D gene uncertain. The CDR3 runs to 15 residues. Per germline, CDR1 SGHVS and CDR2 FQNEAQ. V was shortened by 2 bases and J by 2 bases, with 10 bases between the two germline ends.